The clone carrying this T cell receptor (beta chain) was counted many times. Its antigen remains unidentified. These data come from a study of lung T cells in sarcoidosis with Löfgren's syndrome. Overall study context: In sarcoidosis, CD4+ T cells accumulate in bronchoalveolar lavage fluid.

Germline-derived CDR1 and CDR2 are SGHNT and YYREEE (reference sequence). Trimming stripped 5 bases from V and 2 bases from J, with 10 bases between. This CDR3 is built from 13 residues. Study-level points and caveats: The most expanded V genes in Löfgren's patients were reportedly TRAV12-1 and TRBV2. Shared TRAV12-1 and TRBV2 CDR3 motifs were reported across several patients.

TCRdb used MiXCR to reprocess the reads, holding one entry per CDR3 protein. This sample carries 55,000 to 80,000 distinct CDR3 sequences, 21% of them seen once, and the ten largest clones take about 2.5%. Material for sequencing was CD4+ T cells from PBMCs. The chain is built from TRBV5-4 and TRBJ2-5, with a tentative D call TRBD2 (6 bases). The receptor's source is a human donor with sarcoidosis (Löfgren's syndrome or another form), or a control subject (not recorded which). CDR3 in amino acids: CASRYGLQETQYF. CDR3 bases: TGTGCCAGCAGATACGGACTACAAGAGACCCAGTACTTC.